The sequence of this T cell receptor beta chain was determined in a study of spatial heterogeneity in lung cancer. Study-level information: Among detected sequences, beta-chain ones consistently exceeded alpha-chain ones in number. Raw-read counts averaged over ten per unique TCR and UMI combination. Study-wide results and limits: Tumor mutation count correlated with how many alpha and beta TCRs expanded intratumorally.

Time point indicated: sample taken at primary tumor resection. The 70 or so donors had untreated early-stage non-small cell lung cancer. MiXCR, applied by TCRdb to the 5' RACE reads, yields one record per CDR3 protein. The sample has roughly 600 distinct CDR3 sequences, 6.5% to 9% seen once. CDR3 length: 14 residues. Germline V gene sequence: CDR1 SEHNR, CDR2 FQNEAQ (reference sequence). V shed 10 bases and J shed 5 bases, with 20 bases lying between them. Comment on this clonotype: Its antigen is unidentified.

The sequences come from lung tumor tissue, collected at surgery. The sequence was obtained from a male donor with early-stage non-small cell lung cancer. V usage is TRBV7-9 and J usage is TRBJ2-5, with D perhaps matching TRBD1 (6 bases). CDR3 nucleotide sequence: TGTGCCACCTGGGACACCACGGTCGATGAGACCCAGTACTTC. Protein sequence: CATWDTTVDETQYF. Combining the CDR3 with reference TRBV7-9 and TRBJ2-5 gives the whole variable domain DTGVSQNPRHKITKRGQNVTFRCDPISEHNRLYWYRQTLGQGPEFLTYFQNEAQLEKSRLLSDRFSAERPKGSFSTLEIQRTEQGDSAMYLCATWDTTVDETQYFGPGTRLLVL.